Listed below are T cell receptor beta chains from one sample, sequenced in a study of shared clonotypes between healthy human individuals. Sequenced by immunoSEQ multiplex PCR; TCRdb stores in-frame clones only, minus some. This sample yields around 2.5 million clones, of which roughly 93% are seen a single time; 0.36% belongs to the top ten. The specimen sequenced was naive CD4+ T cells from PBMCs. The origin of the receptors is a man aged 18 to 35 in good health. Some clones in this sample may be carry-over from other donors' samples. Both conserved end residues are part of each CDR3. Fields, in order: D gene, clone size, J gene, V gene, CDR3 DNA, CDR3 protein. The D gene is left open where the match is weak. Rows give clone size only sometimes, using once, few, many, or a class for an expanded clone.

>.|.|TRBJ2-1|TRBV7-3
TGTGCCAGCAGCCCGTCGAATGGAGTGGCCTACAATGAGCAGTTCTTC
CASSPSNGVAYNEQFF
>TRBD2|.|TRBJ2-1|TRBV9
TGTGCCAGCAGCCGGAACCTTGGGCGGGAGGGCCTCAATGAGCAGTTCTTC
CASSRNLGREGLNEQFF
>.|.|TRBJ1-2|TRBV2
TGTGCCAGCAGTGACAGGGGAATTGGCTACACCTTC
CASSDRGIGYTF
>TRBD2|.|TRBJ2-1|TRBV5-1
TGCGCCAGCAGCCTTCTAGCGGTCCGCCCCCAAGAGCAGTTCTTC
CASSLLAVRPQEQFF
>.|.|TRBJ2-7|TRBV11-1
TGTGCCAGCAGCTTAGTACTAAAACCCAACAGCGTGCAGTACTTC
CASSLVLKPNSVQYF
>.|.|TRBJ2-7|TRBV6-1
TGTGCCAGCAGCTCGGGAGCGAACTCCTACGAGCAGTACTTC
CASSSGANSYEQYF
>TRBD1|.|TRBJ2-3|TRBV7-8
TGTGCCAGCAGCCCCCGTGGGGGGACAGGGGTGATAGATACGCAGTATTTT
CASSPRGGTGVIDTQYF
>.|.|TRBJ2-1|TRBV5-1
TGCGCCAGCAGCCTGGGGTCCTACAATGAGCAGTTCTTC
CASSLGSYNEQFF
>TRBD2|.|TRBJ2-1|TRBV7-7
TGTGCCAGCAGCCCATGGCACCCTAGCGGCTACAATGAGCAGTTCTTC
CASSPWHPSGYNEQFF
>.|.|TRBJ1-5|TRBV2
TGTGCCAGCAGTGCCCTCCTGCCCAATCAGCCCCAGCATTTT
CASSALLPNQPQHF
>.|.|TRBJ1-2|TRBV10-1
TGCGCCAGCCCCGGGGGCAGGGAAGAGGGCTACACCTTC
CASPGGREEGYTF
>.|.|TRBJ2-1|TRBV30
TGTGCCTGGAGTGTATCGGGCAATGAGCAGTTCTTC
CAWSVSGNEQFF
>.|.|TRBJ2-5|TRBV4-3
TGCGCCAGCAGCCAAGATCTAGACAGAGTAGAGACCCAGTACTTC
CASSQDLDRVETQYF
>.|.|TRBJ2-1|TRBV25-1
TGTGCCAGCAGCGCTAGTAGCCTGCGGAGCAATGAGCAGTTCTTC
CASSASSLRSNEQFF
>TRBD1|.|TRBJ1-2|TRBV28
TGTGCCAGCAGTTTAAGCCACAGGGGTGGTGGCTACACCTTC
CASSLSHRGGGYTF
>.|.|TRBJ1-5|TRBV4-1
TGCGCCAGCAGCCATGCGGGGACTAGCAATCAGCCCCAGCATTTT
CASSHAGTSNQPQHF
>TRBD1|.|TRBJ1-1|TRBV28
TGTGCCAGCATCACCTCAGGACAGGGGGCAAGTGAAGCTTTCTTT
CASITSGQGASEAFF
>TRBD1|.|TRBJ1-5|TRBV2
TGTGCCAGCAGTGAATCGACAGGGCGTCAGCCCCAGCATTTT
CASSESTGRQPQHF
>TRBD1|once|TRBJ2-7|TRBV5-1
TGCGCCAGCAGCTACCGGGACAGCTCCTACGAGCAGTACTTC
CASSYRDSSYEQYF
>.|.|TRBJ2-7|TRBV6-5
TGTGCCAGCAGTTACGATCGAGTAGTCGGCGAGCAGTACTTC
CASSYDRVVGEQYF
>TRBD1|.|TRBJ1-2|TRBV19
TGTGCCAGTAGTGCAGCAACCTCGGGACAGGGGAGACTCTATGGCTACACCTTC
CASSAATSGQGRLYGYTF
>TRBD2|.|TRBJ2-7|TRBV18
TGTGCCAGCTCACCTTCAATAGCGGGAGTTAACGAGCAGTACTTC
CASSPSIAGVNEQYF
>TRBD1|.|TRBJ2-3|TRBV28
TGTGCCTTAACCAGGGACAGGGCAGTTAATACGCAGTATTTT
CALTRDRAVNTQYF
>.|.|TRBJ2-7|TRBV5-1
TGCGCCAGCAGCTTGGAACAGATCACCTACGAGCAGTACTTC
CASSLEQITYEQYF
>.|.|TRBJ1-2|TRBV28
TGTGCCAGCAGTTCCGGGGGCAAAGGCTATGGCTACACCTTC
CASSSGGKGYGYTF
>.|.|TRBJ1-5|TRBV27
TGTGCCAGCAGTTCCTACAGGGAACGTGGAAGTCAGCCCCAGCATTTT
CASSSYRERGSQPQHF
>.|.|TRBJ2-5|TRBV6-5
TGTGCCAGCAGTTTCAACTCAGGTCTCCAGGGGGAGACCCAGTACTTC
CASSFNSGLQGETQYF
>.|.|TRBJ1-1|TRBV7-3
TGTGCCAGCAGCTCACAGGGGAACACTGAAGCTTTCTTT
CASSSQGNTEAFF
>.|once|TRBJ2-1|TRBV11-3
TGTGCCAGCAGCGACGGGCCCAATGAGCAGTTCTTC
CASSDGPNEQFF
>.|few|TRBJ2-1|TRBV7-6
TGTGCCAGCAGCTTAGGCCAAAACAATGAGCAGTTCTTC
CASSLGQNNEQFF
>TRBD1|.|TRBJ2-5|TRBV7-9
TGTGCCAGCAGCCCCGGGACAGGAAATCAAGAGACCCAGTACTTC
CASSPGTGNQETQYF
>.|once|TRBJ2-7|TRBV28
TGTGCCAGCAGCCGTGGACTAGGGGGGCCTGTAGGCGAGCAGTACTTC
CASSRGLGGPVGEQYF
>.|.|TRBJ2-3|TRBV27
TGTGCCAGCAGTTTGGATGTGGTAGGGGATACGCAGTATTTT
CASSLDVVGDTQYF
>.|.|TRBJ1-2|TRBV14
TGTGCCAGCAGCCTGGGCCGGTATGGCTACACCTTC
CASSLGRYGYTF
>TRBD1|.|TRBJ1-4|TRBV4-2
TGTGCCACCGCCGGGACAGGGTATGAAAAACTGTTTTTT
CATAGTGYEKLFF
>TRBD2|.|TRBJ2-5|TRBV5-4
TGTGCCAGCAGCTTGCTAGCGGGAGGTGAGACCCAGTACTTC
CASSLLAGGETQYF